This passage covers 5 T cell receptor beta chains from one sample sequenced in a study of blood T cell repertoires in COVID-19. The table came from immunoSEQ multiplex PCR; TCRdb's copy has only in-frame clones and leaves some out. The repertoire has tens of thousands of clones, around three quarters of them found once; the top ten carry over 25%. Sequencing was done on a sample of peripheral blood. The origin of the receptors is a woman of 80 years or more with active or convalescent COVID-19.

The rearrangement uses TRBV29-1 and TRBJ1-1, with 7 bases identical to TRBD1. The CDR3 covers 13 residues. V lost 0 bases to trimming and J lost 9 bases; unmatched junction nucleotides: 7. The germline V gene has CDR1 SQVTM and CDR2 ANQGSEA. The CDR3 coding sequence is TGCAGCGTTGAAGACCGGAGACAGGGTAAAGCTTTCTTT. It yields the protein CSVEDRRQGKAFF.

This clone was picked up one time. The CDR3 region has the DNA TGCAGCGTTGGGCGGGTATTTCGGGACAATGAGCAGTTCTTC. Amino acid sequence: CSVGRVFRDNEQFF. V gene TRBV29-1 combines with J gene TRBJ2-1; tentative D call: TRBD2 (5 bases). This CDR3 comprises 14 residues. Trimming cost V 4 bases and J 5 bases, with 15 bases left between them. Germline CDR1 and CDR2: SQVTM and ANQGSEA.

J is TRBJ1-1 and V is TRBV7-9, with TRBD1 matching over 9 bases. From germline, CDR1 is SEHNR and CDR2 FQNEAQ (reference sequence). V lost 5 bases to trimming and J lost 0 bases; unmatched junction nucleotides: 4. CDR3 size: 15 residues. CDR3 region: CASSPGQGLNTEAFF. For the CDR3, the DNA is TGTGCCAGCAGCCCAGGACAGGGGTTGAACACTGAAGCTTTCTTT.

The V call is TRBV7-2, the J call TRBJ1-3; 9 nucleotides match TRBD1. The CDR3 is 16 amino acids. Trimming at V came to 6 bases and at J to 0 bases, leaving 6 bases not matched to a gene. Germline CDR1 is SGHTA and CDR2 is FQGNSA. The CDR3 region has the DNA TGTGCCAGCAGTCCCGGGACAGGGAGCTCTGGAAACACCATATATTTT. Translation: CASSPGTGSSGNTIYF.

The V call is TRBV5-8, the J call TRBJ2-7; TRBD2 might be the D (6 bases). Per the germline V gene, CDR1 is SGHTS and CDR2 is YDEGEE. The length of the CDR3 is 13 residues. Deletions cut 2 bases from V and 5 bases from J, with 11 bases between. CDR3: CASSFGGRNEQYF. The CDR3 region has the DNA TGTGCCAGCAGCTTTGGGGGGAGAAACGAGCAGTACTTC.